This T cell receptor (beta chain) originates from a study of siplizumab effects on memory and regulatory T cells. For every sample, 90,000 to 100,000 TCR templates were assayed. Here immunoSEQ multiplex PCR was the method, and the copy in TCRdb shows in-frame clones only, minus some. The sample yields about 110,000 clones, roughly 91% seen once. This CDR3 has 16 residues. Germline V gene lookup returns CDR1 SGHRS and CDR2 YFSETQ. Trimming removed 3 bases from V and 5 bases from J, with 20 bases in between. Study outcomes and limitations: Siplizumab brought about a significant reduction in alloreactive sequences traceable to unstimulated CD4+ memory cells. Apparently more diverse than memory cells, naive T cells also seemed major alloresponse contributors. Unstimulated subset assignment was obtained for only a minor fraction of alloreactive clones.

Details on this clone: What it binds is unknown.

The source is a human donor in good health. Sequenced sample: CD4+ T cells sorted from blood. This chain links TRBV5-1 with TRBJ1-1; the D gene is possibly TRBD1 (5 bases). Written as DNA, the CDR3 is TGCGCCAGCAGCTCTTTTCGAAGGGACGGGGGGACTGAAGCTTTCTTT. Its translation: CASSSFRRDGGTEAFF.